This T cell receptor beta chain was observed in a study of T cells in Graves' hyperthyroidism and ophthalmopathy. Germline-derived CDR1 and CDR2 are SNHLY and FYNNEI. The CDR3 has 13 residues. Trimming left V 11 bases short and J 1 base short, with 12 bases between. The source material, RNA transcripts, was used to amplify TCR beta CDR3 regions. The primer set for the first-round RT-PCR of the TCR CDR3 was HTBI. TCRdb called the multiplex PCR reads again in MiXCR, with one record for every CDR3 protein. Found here are fewer than 650,000 distinct CDR3 sequences, 12% to 15% of them singletons; the top ten hold about 15%.

This TCR came from a middle-aged woman with Graves' hyperthyroidism. The chain carries TRBV2 and TRBJ2-1, with D maybe TRBD2 (6 bases). The sequencing input was blood. The CDR3 region is CAGKTSSYNEQFF. CDR3 sequence (DNA): TGTGCCGGTAAGACTAGTTCCTACAATGAGCAGTTCTTC.